This paragraph covers one TCR beta chain sequence. What it binds is unknown. Germline CDR1 MDHEN, CDR2 SYDVKM. The V segment lost 6 bases and the J segment 7 bases; nucleotides outside the gene matches: 11. The CDR3 length is 16 residues. This sample is drawn from a study of cytomegalovirus exposure and HLA in healthy donors. Data came from immunoSEQ multiplex PCR; TCRdb stores just in-frame clones and leaves some out. This sample carries 100,000 to 150,000 clones, 85% to 90% of them seen once, and the ten largest clones take around 1.1%. Whole-study results and caveats: Reported performance of the classifier showed diagnosis of cytomegalovirus status with high specificity and sensitivity. There were around 160 TCR beta chains listed as cytomegalovirus-associated.

The TCR sequence derives from a woman aged 18 to 35 in good health and CMV-seronegative. Material for sequencing was PBMCs. This chain links TRBV28 with TRBJ2-1; 11 nucleotides agree with TRBD2. Written as DNA, the CDR3 is TGTGCCAGCAGGCCTTTGGGGGCTAGCGGGGGGAATGAGCAGTTCTTC. It yields the protein CASRPLGASGGNEQFF. Full variable domain (missing parts from reference TRBV28 and TRBJ2-1): DVKVTQSSRYLVKRTGEKVFLECVQDMDHENMFWYRQDPGLGLRLIYFSYDVKMKEKGDIPEGYSVSREKKERFSLILESASTNQTSMYLCASRPLGASGGNEQFFGPGTRLTVL.